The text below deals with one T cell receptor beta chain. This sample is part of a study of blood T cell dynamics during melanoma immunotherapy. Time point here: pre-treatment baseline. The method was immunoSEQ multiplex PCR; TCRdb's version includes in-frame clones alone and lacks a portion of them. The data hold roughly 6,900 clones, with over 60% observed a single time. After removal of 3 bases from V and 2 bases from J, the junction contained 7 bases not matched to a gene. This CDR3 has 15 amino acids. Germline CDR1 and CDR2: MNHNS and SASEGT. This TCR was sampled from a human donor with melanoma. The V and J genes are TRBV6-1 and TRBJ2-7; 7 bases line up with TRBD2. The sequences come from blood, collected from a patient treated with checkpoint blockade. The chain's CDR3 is CASSEGGTGPYEQYF. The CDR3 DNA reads TGTGCCAGCAGTGAGGGAGGGACCGGCCCCTACGAGCAGTACTTC.